This TCR beta chain is from a study of shared clonotypes between healthy human individuals. Each unsorted PBMC replicate got 300 ng genomic DNA, roughly 29,000 genomes. Per the original data handling: ImmunoSEQ yielded junction-only sequences lacking quality scores, so filtering differed. Measured with immunoSEQ multiplex PCR; TCRdb has only the in-frame clones, and not every one. V and J calls and clone size are copied from that table; D and trimming were computed from the DNA. Of around 500,000 clones listed, almost 80% are singletons. J lost 5 bases, V lost 4 bases, and 5 bases had no gene match. Germline assignment: CDR1 MDHEN and CDR2 SYDVKM. This CDR3 contains 15 residues. Genomic DNA for unsorted samples, which was extracted with the QIAamp DNA Blood Mini kit, came from around 93 million PBMCs. Study-wide results and caveats: Genetic and exposure-history diversity was limited by the small donor number.

Worth noting for this clone: Antigen: not known.

This chain joins TRBV28 and TRBJ2-2; the match to TRBD1 covers 9 bases. Sequences were obtained from PBMCs. The clonotype was recovered from a woman in her 40s in good health. Some clones in this sample may be carry-over from other donors' samples. The CDR3 bases are TGTGCCAGCAGTTCACCGGGACAGGGAACCGGGGAGCTGTTTTTT. It yields the protein CASSSPGQGTGELFF.